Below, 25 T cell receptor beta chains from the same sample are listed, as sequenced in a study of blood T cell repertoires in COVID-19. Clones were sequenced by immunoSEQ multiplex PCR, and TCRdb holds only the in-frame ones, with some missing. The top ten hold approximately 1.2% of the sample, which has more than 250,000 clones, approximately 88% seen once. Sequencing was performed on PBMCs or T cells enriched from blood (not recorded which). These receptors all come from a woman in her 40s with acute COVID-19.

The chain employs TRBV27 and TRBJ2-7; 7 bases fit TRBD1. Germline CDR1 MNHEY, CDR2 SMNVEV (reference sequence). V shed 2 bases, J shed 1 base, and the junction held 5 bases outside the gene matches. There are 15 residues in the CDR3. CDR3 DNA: TGTGCCAGCAGTTTAATTGACAGGGTTTCCTACGAGCAGTACTTC. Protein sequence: CASSLIDRVSYEQYF.

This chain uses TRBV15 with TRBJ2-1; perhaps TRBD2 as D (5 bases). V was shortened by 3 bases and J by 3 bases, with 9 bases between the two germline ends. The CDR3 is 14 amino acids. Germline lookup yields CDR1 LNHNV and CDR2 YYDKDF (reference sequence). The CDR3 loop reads CATSSEGRYNEQFF. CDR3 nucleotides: TGTGCCACCAGCAGCGAGGGCCGCTACAATGAGCAGTTCTTC.

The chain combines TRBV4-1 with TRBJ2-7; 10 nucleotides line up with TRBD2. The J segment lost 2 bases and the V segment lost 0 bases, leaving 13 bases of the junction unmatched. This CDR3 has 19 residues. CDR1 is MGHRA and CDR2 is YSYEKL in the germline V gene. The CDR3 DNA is TGCGCCAGCAGCCAAGAAAAGTTAGCGGGAGGCACCACGACCTACGAGCAGTACGTC. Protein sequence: CASSQEKLAGGTTTYEQYV.

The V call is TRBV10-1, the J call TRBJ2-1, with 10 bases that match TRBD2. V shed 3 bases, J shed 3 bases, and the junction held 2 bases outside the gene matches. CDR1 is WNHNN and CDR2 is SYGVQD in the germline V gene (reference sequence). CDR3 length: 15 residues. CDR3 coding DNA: TGCGCCAGCAGTGACGAGCGGGGGGGCTACAATGAGCAGTTCTTC. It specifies CASSDERGGYNEQFF.

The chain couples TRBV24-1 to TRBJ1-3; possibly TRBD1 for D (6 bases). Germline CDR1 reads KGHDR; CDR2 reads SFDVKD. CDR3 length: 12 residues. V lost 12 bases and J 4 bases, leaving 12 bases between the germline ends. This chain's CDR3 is CAAQGLGNTIYF. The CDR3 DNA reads TGTGCCGCTCAGGGGTTGGGAAACACCATATATTTT.

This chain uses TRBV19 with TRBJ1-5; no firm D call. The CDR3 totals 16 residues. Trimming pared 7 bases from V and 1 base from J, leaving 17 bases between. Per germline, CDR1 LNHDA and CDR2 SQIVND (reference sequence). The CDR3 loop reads CASTAVNPISNQPQHF. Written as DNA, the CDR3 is TGTGCCAGTACCGCGGTAAACCCTATAAGCAATCAGCCCCAGCATTTT.

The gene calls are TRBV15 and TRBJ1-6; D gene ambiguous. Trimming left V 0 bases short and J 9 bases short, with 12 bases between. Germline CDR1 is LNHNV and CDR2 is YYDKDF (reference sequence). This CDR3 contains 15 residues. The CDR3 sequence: CATSRDHSQASPLHF. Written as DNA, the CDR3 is TGTGCCACCAGCAGAGATCACAGTCAAGCTTCACCCCTCCACTTT.

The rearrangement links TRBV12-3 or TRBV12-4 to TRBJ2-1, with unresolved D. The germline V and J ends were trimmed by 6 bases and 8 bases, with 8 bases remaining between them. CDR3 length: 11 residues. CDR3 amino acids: CASRLQDEQFF. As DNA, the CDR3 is TGTGCCAGCAGGTTGCAGGATGAGCAGTTCTTC.

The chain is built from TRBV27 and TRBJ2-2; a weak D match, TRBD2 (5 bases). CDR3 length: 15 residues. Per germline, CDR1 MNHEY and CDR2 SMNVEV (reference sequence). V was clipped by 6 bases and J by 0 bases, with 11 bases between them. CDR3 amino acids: CASRRTLANTGELFF. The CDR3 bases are TGTGCCAGCAGGCGGACTCTCGCGAACACCGGGGAGCTGTTTTTT.

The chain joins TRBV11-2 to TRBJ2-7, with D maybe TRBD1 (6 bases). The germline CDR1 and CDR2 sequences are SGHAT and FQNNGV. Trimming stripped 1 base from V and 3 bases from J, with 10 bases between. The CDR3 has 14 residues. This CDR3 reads CASSLVSDSYEQYV. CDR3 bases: TGTGCCAGCAGCTTAGTATCGGACAGCTACGAGCAGTACGTC.

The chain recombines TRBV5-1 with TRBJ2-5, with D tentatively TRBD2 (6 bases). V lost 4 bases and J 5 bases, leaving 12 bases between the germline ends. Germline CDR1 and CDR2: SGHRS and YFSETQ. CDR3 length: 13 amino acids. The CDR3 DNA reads TGCGCCAGCAGCAGGGGACTTCGGGAGACCCAGTACTTC. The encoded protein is CASSRGLRETQYF.

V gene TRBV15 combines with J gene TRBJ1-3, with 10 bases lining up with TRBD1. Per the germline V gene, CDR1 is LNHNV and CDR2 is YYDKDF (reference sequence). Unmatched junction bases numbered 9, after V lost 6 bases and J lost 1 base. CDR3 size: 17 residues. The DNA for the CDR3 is TGTGCCACCAGAAGGACAGGGGGGTCAGCGTCTGGAAACACCATATATTTT. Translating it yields CATRRTGGSASGNTIYF.

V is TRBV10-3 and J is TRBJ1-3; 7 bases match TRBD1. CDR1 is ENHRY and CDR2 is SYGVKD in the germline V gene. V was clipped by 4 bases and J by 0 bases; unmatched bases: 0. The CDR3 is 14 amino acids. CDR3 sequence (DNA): TGTGCCATCAGTGGGGACAGCTCTGGAAACACCATATATTTT. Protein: CAISGDSSGNTIYF.

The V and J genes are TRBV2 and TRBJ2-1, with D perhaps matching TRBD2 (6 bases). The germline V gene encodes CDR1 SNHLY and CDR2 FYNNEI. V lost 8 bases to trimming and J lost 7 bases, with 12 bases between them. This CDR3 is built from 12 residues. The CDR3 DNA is TGTGCCAGCGTGCCGGACTATAATGAGCAGTTCTTC. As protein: CASVPDYNEQFF.

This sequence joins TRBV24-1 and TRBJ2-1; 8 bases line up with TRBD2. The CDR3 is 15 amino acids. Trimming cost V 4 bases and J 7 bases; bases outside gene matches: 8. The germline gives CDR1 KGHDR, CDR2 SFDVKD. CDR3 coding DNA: TGTGCCACCAGTGAGCCGGGAGGGCCGGGGAATGAGCAGTTCTTC. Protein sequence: CATSEPGGPGNEQFF.

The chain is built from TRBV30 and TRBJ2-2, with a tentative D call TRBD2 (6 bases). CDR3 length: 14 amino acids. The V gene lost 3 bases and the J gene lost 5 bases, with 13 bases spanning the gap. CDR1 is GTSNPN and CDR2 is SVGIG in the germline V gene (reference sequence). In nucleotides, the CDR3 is TGTGCCTGGAGACCTAGCGCACGGACCGGGGAGCTGTTTTTT. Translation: CAWRPSARTGELFF.

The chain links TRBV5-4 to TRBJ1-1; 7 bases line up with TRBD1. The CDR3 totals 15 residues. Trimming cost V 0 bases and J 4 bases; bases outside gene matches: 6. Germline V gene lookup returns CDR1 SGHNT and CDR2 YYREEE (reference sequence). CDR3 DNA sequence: TGTGCCAGCAGCTTGGCCCAGACAGGGATCACTGAAGCTTTCTTT. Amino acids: CASSLAQTGITEAFF.

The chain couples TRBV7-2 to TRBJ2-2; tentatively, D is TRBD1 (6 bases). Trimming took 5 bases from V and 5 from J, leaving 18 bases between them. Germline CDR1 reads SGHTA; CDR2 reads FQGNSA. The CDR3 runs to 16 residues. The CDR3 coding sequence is TGTGCCAGCAGCCCCCAGGGGTTTTTGGCGACCGGGGAGCTGTTTTTT. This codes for CASSPQGFLATGELFF.

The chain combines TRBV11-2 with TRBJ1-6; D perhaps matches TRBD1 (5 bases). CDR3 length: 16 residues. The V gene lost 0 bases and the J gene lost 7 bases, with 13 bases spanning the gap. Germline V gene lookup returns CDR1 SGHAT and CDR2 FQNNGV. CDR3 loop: CASSLDERQSNSPLHF. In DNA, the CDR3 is TGTGCCAGCAGCTTAGACGAACGACAGAGCAATTCACCCCTCCACTTT.

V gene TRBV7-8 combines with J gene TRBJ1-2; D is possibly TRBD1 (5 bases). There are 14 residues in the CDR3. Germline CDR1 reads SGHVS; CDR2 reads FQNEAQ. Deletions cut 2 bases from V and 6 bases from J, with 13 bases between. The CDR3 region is CASSLRAGKDGYTF. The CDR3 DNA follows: TGTGCCAGCAGCTTAAGGGCAGGGAAGGATGGCTACACCTTC.

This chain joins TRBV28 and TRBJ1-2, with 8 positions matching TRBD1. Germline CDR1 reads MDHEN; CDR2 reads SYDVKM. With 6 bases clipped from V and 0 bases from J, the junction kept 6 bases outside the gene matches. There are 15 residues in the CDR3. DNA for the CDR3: TGTGCCAGCAGCCGACAGGGGTTCGCTAACTATGGCTACACCTTC. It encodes CASSRQGFANYGYTF.

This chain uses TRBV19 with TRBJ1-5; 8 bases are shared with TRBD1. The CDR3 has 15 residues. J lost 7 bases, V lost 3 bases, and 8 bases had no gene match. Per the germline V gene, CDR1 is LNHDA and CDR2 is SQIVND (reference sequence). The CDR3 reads CASSIPRGLGQPQHF. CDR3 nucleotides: TGTGCCAGTAGTATCCCCAGGGGGCTAGGACAGCCCCAGCATTTT.

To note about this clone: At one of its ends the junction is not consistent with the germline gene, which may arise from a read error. CDR3 in DNA: TGCGCCAGCAACTTGGAAGGCGGAGCACGACCAGATACGCAGTATTTT. Translation gives CASNLEGGARPDTQYF. This chain links TRBV5-1 with TRBJ2-3; D ambiguous. This CDR3 has 16 amino acids. From germline, CDR1 is SGHRS and CDR2 YFSETQ.

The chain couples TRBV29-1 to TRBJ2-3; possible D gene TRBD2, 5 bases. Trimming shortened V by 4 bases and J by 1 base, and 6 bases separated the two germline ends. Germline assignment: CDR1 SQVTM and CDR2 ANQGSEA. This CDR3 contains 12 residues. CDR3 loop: CSVAGGTDTQYF. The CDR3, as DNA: TGCAGCGTTGCCGGGGGCACAGATACGCAGTATTTT.

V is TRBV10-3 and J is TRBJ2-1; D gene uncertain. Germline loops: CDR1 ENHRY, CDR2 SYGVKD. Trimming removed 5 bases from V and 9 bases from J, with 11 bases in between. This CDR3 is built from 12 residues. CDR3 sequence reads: CAISSALIEQFF. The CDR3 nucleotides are TGTGCCATCAGTAGCGCTTTGATTGAGCAGTTCTTC.